The next 23 T cell receptor beta chains were all read from a single sample in a study of cytomegalovirus exposure and HLA in healthy donors. PCR primers comprised 60 Vbeta and 13 Jbeta primers. Only in-frame clones appear in the TCRdb table, and some are missing; sequencing was by immunoSEQ multiplex PCR. The table records approximately 170,000 clones, 70% of them present only once. Sequenced: PBMCs. The receptors were gathered from a man younger than 35 in good health and CMV-seropositive.

This clone has only one observation. The chain combines TRBV5-1 with TRBJ2-1, with 13 bases fitting TRBD2. V lost 2 bases, J lost 6 bases, and 8 bases stayed unmatched. Germline assignment: CDR1 SGHRS and CDR2 YFSETQ. The CDR3 contains 17 residues. CDR3 protein: CASSFSFTSGGANEQFF. The CDR3 DNA sequence: TGCGCCAGCAGCTTTTCTTTTACTAGCGGGGGGGCCAATGAGCAGTTCTTC.

This clone was detected once. The chain uses TRBV9 and TRBJ2-3; TRBD2 is a possible D gene (6 bases). Trimming removed 5 bases from V and 4 bases from J, with 20 bases in between. The CDR3 sequence is 16 residues long. Germline lookup yields CDR1 SGDLS and CDR2 YYNGEE. This chain's CDR3 is CASSYTGVGTADTQYF. CDR3 nucleotide sequence: TGTGCCAGCAGTTACACGGGGGTTGGGACGGCAGATACGCAGTATTTT.

The rearrangement uses TRBV10-3 and TRBJ1-1; D is possibly TRBD1 (6 bases). Germline CDR1 reads ENHRY; CDR2 reads SYGVKD. V lost 4 bases and J 2 bases, leaving 11 bases between the germline ends. This CDR3 spans 14 amino acids. The CDR3 nucleotides read TGTGCCATCAGTGGGTGGGGGCTTAACACTGAAGCTTTCTTT. This sequence encodes CAISGWGLNTEAFF.

This clone was observed a handful of times. Within the sample, other DNA sequences also encode this same CDR3. The chain employs TRBV19 and TRBJ1-4, with 7 bases identical to TRBD1. CDR1 LNHDA and CDR2 SQIVND come from the germline V gene (reference sequence). Trimming cost V 3 bases and J 6 bases; bases outside gene matches: 4. CDR3 length equals 14 residues. Here the CDR3 reads CASSMGQGDEKLFF. For the CDR3, the DNA is TGTGCCAGTAGTATGGGGCAGGGGGATGAAAAACTGTTTTTT.

The table lists this clone with a few counts. The V gene is TRBV11-1, the J gene TRBJ1-1; no definite D call. V was clipped by 1 base and J by 9 bases, with 15 bases between them. This CDR3 has 14 amino acids. CDR1 is SGHAT, CDR2 FQDESV, per germline (reference sequence). This CDR3 reads CASSLGLLSFQAFF. The DNA for the CDR3 is TGTGCCAGCAGCTTAGGTCTGCTAAGCTTCCAAGCTTTCTTT.

The chain is built from TRBV7-9 and TRBJ2-2, with D uncertain. V lost 0 bases, J lost 2 bases, and 10 bases lay in between. From germline, CDR1 is SEHNR and CDR2 FQNEAQ (reference sequence). The CDR3 consists of 16 residues. CDR3 DNA sequence: TGTGCCAGCAGCTTAGCCGCGGTTACCAACACCGGGGAGCTGTTTTTT. Its translation: CASSLAAVTNTGELFF.

The chain combines TRBV5-6 with TRBJ1-4, with no clear D. V was shortened by 0 bases and J by 8 bases, with 8 bases between the two germline ends. There are 13 residues in the CDR3. CDR1 and CDR2 from the germline V gene are SGHDT and YYEEEE. The CDR3 sequence is CASSLGGREKLFF. In DNA form, the CDR3 reads TGTGCCAGCAGCTTGGGCGGGCGGGAAAAACTGTTTTTT. Complete variable domain (other parts from reference TRBV5-6 and TRBJ1-4): DAGVTQSPTHLIKTRGQQVTLRCSPKSGHDTVSWYQQALGQGPQFIFQYYEEEERQRGNFPDRFSGHQFPNYSSELNVNALLLGDSALYLCASSLGGREKLFFGSGTQLSVL.

This sequence joins TRBV7-3 and TRBJ2-2; unclear D gene. The CDR3 is 13 residues long. Germline loops: CDR1 SGHTA, CDR2 FQGTGA. The V gene lost 4 bases and the J gene lost 0 bases, with 3 bases spanning the gap. This CDR3 reads CASSSANTGELFF. For the CDR3, the DNA is TGTGCCAGCAGCTCTGCGAACACCGGGGAGCTGTTTTTT.

The table lists this clone with a count of one. V is TRBV28 and J is TRBJ2-3; possible D gene TRBD1, 6 bases. The V end lost 7 bases, the J end lost 4 bases, and 15 bases lay between the germline ends. From germline, CDR1 is MDHEN and CDR2 SYDVKM. CDR3 size: 14 residues. In nucleotides, the CDR3 is TGTGCCAGCACGTCGGACAGACGGCCAGATACGCAGTATTTT. Its translation is CASTSDRRPDTQYF.

The chain has TRBV18 and TRBJ1-2; 9 positions agree with TRBD1. The CDR3 extends over 14 amino acids. V was clipped by 3 bases and J by 4 bases; unmatched bases: 3. In germline, CDR1 is KGHSH, CDR2 LQKENI. The CDR3 DNA reads TGTGCCAGCTCACCGGGACAGGGATTCTATGGCTACACCTTC. Translation: CASSPGQGFYGYTF.

For the CDR3, the DNA is TGTGCCAGCAGCACAGGGACTGGGGCCAACGTCCTGACTTTC. It specifies CASSTGTGANVLTF. V and J are TRBV28 and TRBJ2-6; D might be TRBD1 (6 bases). The V end was cut by 6 bases, the J end by 2 bases, with 8 bases between. Germline V CDR1 and CDR2: MDHEN, SYDVKM. This CDR3 spans 14 amino acids. The whole variable domain, remainder taken from reference TRBV28 and TRBJ2-6, is DVKVTQSSRYLVKRTGEKVFLECVQDMDHENMFWYRQDPGLGLRLIYFSYDVKMKEKGDIPEGYSVSREKKERFSLILESASTNQTSMYLCASSTGTGANVLTFGAGSRLTVL.

This clone has just one count. J is TRBJ1-6 and V is TRBV9; D gene unclear. The CDR3 totals 15 residues. V dropped 4 bases and J dropped 7 bases, with 15 bases sitting between them. Germline values: CDR1 SGDLS, CDR2 YYNGEE. The CDR3 DNA reads as TGTGCCAGCAGCCCGGTGGGTGACTTAAATTCACCCCTCCACTTT. Encoded protein: CASSPVGDLNSPLHF.

V is TRBV27 and J is TRBJ2-1; D is ambiguous. Germline CDR1 reads MNHEY; CDR2 reads SMNVEV (reference sequence). The CDR3 runs to 14 residues. With 2 bases removed from V and 7 bases from J, the gap between germline ends came to 12 bases. The CDR3 region has the DNA TGTGCCAGCAGTTTAAACCCAGATTCGAATGAGCAGTTCTTC. It codes for CASSLNPDSNEQFF.

This rearrangement joins TRBV5-6 to TRBJ2-7; D might be TRBD2 (7 bases). Germline CDR1 reads SGHDT; CDR2 reads YYEEEE. The CDR3 has 14 amino acids. Trimming cost V 0 bases and J 5 bases, with 12 bases left between them. The CDR3 loop is CASSLGEGVHEQYV. Here the CDR3 DNA reads TGTGCCAGCAGCTTGGGGGAGGGGGTGCACGAGCAGTACGTC.

The V and J genes are TRBV5-5 and TRBJ2-2; 9 bases fit TRBD2. V shed 0 bases and J 0 bases; nucleotides not matched to a gene: 3. Germline V gene lookup returns CDR1 SGHKS and CDR2 YYEKEE (reference sequence). The CDR3 length is 17 residues. DNA for the CDR3: TGTGCCAGCAGCTTGGATGAGCGGGGGGCGAACACCGGGGAGCTGTTTTTT. Amino acid sequence: CASSLDERGANTGELFF.

This sequence joins TRBV2 and TRBJ1-6, with a tentative D call TRBD1 (5 bases). Germline V gives CDR1 SNHLY, CDR2 FYNNEI. The germline V and J ends were trimmed by 2 bases and 0 bases, with 11 bases remaining between them. The CDR3 runs 17 residues. Here the CDR3 DNA reads TGTGCCAGCAGTGAAAGAATAGGGGCCTCCTATAATTCACCCCTCCACTTT. Encoded protein: CASSERIGASYNSPLHF.

The rearrangement joins TRBV28 to TRBJ1-1, with D possibly matching TRBD1 (6 bases). CDR3 size: 15 residues. The germline V gene has CDR1 MDHEN and CDR2 SYDVKM. V gave up 2 bases and J gave up 4 bases, with 14 bases separating them. The CDR3 sequence is CASSLGGVTSTEAFF. In DNA, the CDR3 is TGTGCCAGCAGTTTAGGGGGCGTAACAAGCACTGAAGCTTTCTTT. Complete variable domain (other parts from reference TRBV28 and TRBJ1-1): DVKVTQSSRYLVKRTGEKVFLECVQDMDHENMFWYRQDPGLGLRLIYFSYDVKMKEKGDIPEGYSVSREKKERFSLILESASTNQTSMYLCASSLGGVTSTEAFFGQGTRLTVV.

This rearrangement joins TRBV5-4 to TRBJ1-1; possibly TRBD1 for D (6 bases). Trimming left V 4 bases short and J 1 base short, with 14 bases between. The germline V gene has CDR1 SGHNT and CDR2 YYREEE (reference sequence). The CDR3 extends over 15 amino acids. The CDR3 nucleotides read TGTGCCAGCAGCCCGGGGGGCGGCGCGAACACTGAAGCTTTCTTT. Encoded protein: CASSPGGGANTEAFF.

This clone was found once. The V gene is TRBV7-9, the J gene TRBJ1-1; D gene ambiguous. The CDR3 sequence is 12 residues long. Trimming took off 1 base at V and 10 bases at J, with 10 bases between the two ends. Germline CDR1 is SEHNR and CDR2 is FQNEAQ (reference sequence). In DNA, the CDR3 is TGTGCCAGCAGCTTAGGAGGGCCGGGAGCTTTCTTT. Its translation is CASSLGGPGAFF.

V is TRBV2 and J is TRBJ2-1; maybe TRBD1 (6 bases). The CDR3 loop spans 16 amino acids. CDR1 and CDR2 (germline): SNHLY, FYNNEI. V lost 7 bases to trimming and J lost 0 bases, with 16 bases between them. The CDR3 spells CASTLGQFYSYNEQFF. DNA for the CDR3: TGTGCCAGCACCTTAGGACAGTTTTACTCCTACAATGAGCAGTTCTTC. The full variable domain, its missing parts supplied by reference TRBV2 and TRBJ2-1, is EPEVTQTPSHQVTQMGQEVILRCVPISNHLYFYWYRQILGQKVEFLVSFYNNEISEKSEIFDDQFSVERPDGSNFTLKIRSTKLEDSAMYFCASTLGQFYSYNEQFFGPGTRLTVL.

This clone showed up just once. The chain employs TRBV11-1 and TRBJ2-2, with D perhaps TRBD2 (6 bases). The V end was cut by 5 bases, the J end by 4 bases, with 11 bases between. The germline V gene encodes CDR1 SGHAT and CDR2 FQDESV (reference sequence). CDR3 size: 14 residues. The CDR3: CASSISGSTGELFF. The CDR3 DNA reads TGTGCCAGCAGCATCTCCGGGAGCACCGGGGAGCTGTTTTTT.

A single count supports this clone. The chain couples TRBV30 to TRBJ1-1, with D maybe TRBD1 (6 bases). Germline V gene sequence: CDR1 GTSNPN, CDR2 SVGIG (reference sequence). The CDR3 loop spans 13 amino acids. V was shortened by 0 bases and J by 4 bases, with 9 bases between the two germline ends. CDR3 protein: CAWSVGAGTEAFF. For the CDR3, the DNA is TGTGCCTGGAGTGTGGGGGCCGGCACTGAAGCTTTCTTT. Looking up the rest from reference TRBV30 and TRBJ1-1 gives the full variable domain: SQTIHQWPATLVQPVGSPLSLECTVEGTSNPNLYWYRQAAGRGLQLLFYSVGIGQISSEVPQNLSASRPQDRQFILSSKKLLLSDSGFYLCAWSVGAGTEAFFGQGTRLTVV.

This chain connects TRBV11-2 to TRBJ2-1, with no clear D. Germline values: CDR1 SGHAT, CDR2 FQNNGV. Trimming cost V 1 base and J 7 bases, with 8 bases left between them. This CDR3 comprises 13 residues. The CDR3 is CASSLVRVNEQFF. DNA of the CDR3: TGTGCCAGCAGCTTAGTACGGGTGAATGAGCAGTTCTTC.